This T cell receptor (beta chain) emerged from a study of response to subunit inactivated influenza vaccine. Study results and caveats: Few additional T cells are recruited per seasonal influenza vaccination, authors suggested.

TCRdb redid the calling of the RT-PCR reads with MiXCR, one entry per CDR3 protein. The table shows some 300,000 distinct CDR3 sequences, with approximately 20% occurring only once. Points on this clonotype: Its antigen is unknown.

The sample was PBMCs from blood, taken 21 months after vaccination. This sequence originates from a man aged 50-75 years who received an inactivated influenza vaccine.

This chain's CDR3 is CASRAGAFF. CDR3 sequence (DNA): TGTGCCAGCAGGGCTGGGGCTTTCTTT. The J gene is TRBJ1-1, the V gene TRBV6-1, with D unresolved. Trimming pared 6 bases from V and 11 bases from J, leaving 7 bases between. In germline, CDR1 is MNHNS, CDR2 SASEGT. CDR3 length: 9 amino acids.